Below, 29 T cell receptor beta chains from the same sample are listed, as sequenced in a study of T-cell reconstitution after alpha-beta-depleted transplantation in children. Unique molecular identifiers were incorporated during preparation of the TCRbeta library. Using its own MiXCR run on the PCR reads, TCRdb lists one record per CDR3 protein. The sample has 780,000 or so distinct CDR3 sequences; less than 20% are singletons. The material sequenced was PBMCs, mostly from graft donor cells, taken 360 days after TCRalphabeta/CD19-depleted stem cell transplant. These receptors all come from a male patient younger than 18 who had a stem cell transplant for acute lymphoblastic leukemia, so the T cells may come from the graft donor.

This clonotype showed up just a few times. The chain uses TRBV7-2 and TRBJ2-5; 7 bases agree with TRBD2. CDR3 length: 15 residues. The germline CDR1 and CDR2 sequences are SGHTA and FQGNSA. V trimming: 4 bases; J trimming: 1 base; junction bases outside the gene matches: 6. The CDR3: CASSSPSGIQETQYF. CDR3 DNA: TGTGCCAGCAGCTCCCCGAGCGGGATCCAAGAGACCCAGTACTTC.

This clonotype appeared a few times. This chain links TRBV18 with TRBJ2-3, with 7 bases lining up with TRBD2. Germline V gene lookup returns CDR1 KGHSH and CDR2 LQKENI. The junction had 4 bases not matched to a gene; V was cut back by 3 bases and J by 1 base. The CDR3 is 15 amino acids. This chain's CDR3 is CASSPKRDGTDTQYF. Here the CDR3 DNA reads TGTGCCAGCTCACCGAAGCGGGATGGCACAGATACGCAGTATTTT.

Note on this clonotype: This likely comes from a read error, as the CDR3 has no conserved phenylalanine or tryptophan at its end. The chain combines TRBV29-1 with TRBJ2-7, with 7 bases aligning to TRBD1. Germline values: CDR1 SQVTM, CDR2 ANQGSEA. The J segment lost 4 bases and the V segment lost 4 bases, leaving 7 bases of the junction unmatched. The CDR3 is 13 amino acids. The CDR3 sequence is CSVAAGGIYEQYL. Here the CDR3 DNA reads TGCAGCGTTGCGGCAGGGGGTATATACGAGCAGTACCTC.

This clonotype was counted between two and nine times. This chain uses TRBV7-6 with TRBJ2-3; D not certain. Germline lookup yields CDR1 SGHVS and CDR2 FNYEAQ. CDR3 length: 13 residues. The V end was cut by 4 bases, the J end by 1 base, with 6 bases between. In nucleotides, the CDR3 is TGTGCCAGCAGCTCAGCAGGCACAGATACGCAGTATTTT. It specifies CASSSAGTDTQYF.

A few counts support this clonotype. V usage is TRBV5-6 and J usage is TRBJ2-4, with D perhaps matching TRBD2 (7 bases). Trimming took 4 bases from V and 3 from J, leaving 20 bases between them. The CDR3 has 17 amino acids. Germline V lookup: CDR1 SGHDT, CDR2 YYEEEE. The CDR3 loop reads CASSPLGGRGSKNIQYF. The CDR3 DNA reads as TGTGCCAGCAGCCCCTTGGGGGGGAGGGGGAGCAAAAACATTCAGTACTTC.

The J gene is TRBJ1-4, the V gene TRBV7-6, with D possibly TRBD1 on 6 matching bases. Germline loops: CDR1 SGHVS, CDR2 FNYEAQ. V lost 2 bases and J 8 bases, leaving 9 bases between the germline ends. The CDR3 runs 13 residues. For the CDR3, the DNA is TGTGCCAGCAGCTTATCAGGGACAGAAAAACTGTTTTTT. Its translation is CASSLSGTEKLFF.

A few counts support this clonotype. This chain joins TRBV5-1 and TRBJ2-7, with 12 bases fitting TRBD2. CDR1 is SGHRS and CDR2 is YFSETQ in the germline V gene. Losses at the gene ends were 1 base for V and 4 bases for J; bases not matched to a gene: 6. This CDR3 has 16 amino acids. Here the CDR3 DNA reads TGCGCCAGCAGCTTGACGACTAGCGGGAGTATGTACGAGCAGTACTTC. Its translation is CASSLTTSGSMYEQYF.

This clonotype was counted at least ten times. This sequence joins TRBV7-9 and TRBJ2-5, with 8 positions matching TRBD1. The junction had 15 bases not matched to a gene; V was cut back by 5 bases and J by 4 bases. The CDR3 is 17 amino acids. In germline, CDR1 is SEHNR, CDR2 FQNEAQ (reference sequence). The CDR3 loop reads CASSPQARDRLRETQYF. The CDR3 region has the DNA TGTGCCAGCAGCCCCCAAGCCCGGGACAGGTTACGAGAGACCCAGTACTTC.

The V and J genes are TRBV5-1 and TRBJ2-7; D could derive from TRBD1 or TRBD2 (7 bases each). V lost 0 bases, J lost 5 bases, and 18 bases lay in between. The CDR3 sequence is 16 residues long. Germline CDR1 is SGHRS and CDR2 is YFSETQ. This CDR3 is CASSLGARGGRNEQYF. In DNA form, the CDR3 reads TGCGCCAGCAGCTTGGGGGCCAGGGGGGGGAGAAACGAGCAGTACTTC.

This clonotype was counted between two and nine times. The chain combines TRBV3-1 with TRBJ2-1, with a weak D call TRBD2 (5 bases). The CDR3 consists of 13 residues. Trimming removed 8 bases at V and 7 bases at J, with 15 bases between. Germline CDR1 LGHDT, CDR2 YNNKEL (reference sequence). The CDR3 reads CASASDFYNEQFF. The CDR3 DNA sequence: TGTGCCAGCGCCTCGGACTTCTATAATGAGCAGTTCTTC.

The V gene is TRBV11-2, the J gene TRBJ2-1; unclear D gene. Trimming left V 3 bases short and J 0 bases short, with 12 bases between. This CDR3 region has 16 residues. Germline V CDR1 and CDR2: SGHAT, FQNNGV. CDR3 in DNA: TGTGCCAGCAGCTTGCCAGCGCGTAACTCCTACAATGAGCAGTTCTTC. This encodes CASSLPARNSYNEQFF.

This clonotype was seen many times. The chain has TRBV7-9 and TRBJ2-7; perhaps D is TRBD1 or TRBD2 (6 bases each). CDR3 length: 15 amino acids. CDR1 and CDR2 (germline): SEHNR, FQNEAQ (reference sequence). Trimming took 10 bases from V and 1 from J, leaving 20 bases between them. Here the CDR3 reads CATIPGAGLSYEQYF. CDR3 bases: TGTGCCACCATCCCGGGGGCCGGGTTATCCTACGAGCAGTACTTC.

This clonotype was counted between two and nine times. V is TRBV29-1 and J is TRBJ1-5; D is undetermined. Germline-derived CDR1 and CDR2 are SQVTM and ANQGSEA. The V and J ends lost 4 bases and 0 bases respectively, with 10 bases between them. The CDR3 is 14 residues long. The CDR3: CSVVTGNSNQPQHF. The CDR3, as DNA: TGCAGCGTTGTAACGGGGAATAGCAATCAGCCCCAGCATTTT.

This clonotype was detected only a few times. The V and J genes are TRBV7-7 and TRBJ2-3; 9 bases map to TRBD2. The CDR3 is made up of 17 amino acids. Trimming removed 2 bases from V and 6 bases from J; junction bases left unmatched: 12. In germline, CDR1 is SSHAT, CDR2 FNYEAQ (reference sequence). The CDR3 nucleotides read TGTGCCAGCAGCTTACACGTCCTAGCGGGATGGGGGGATACGCAGTATTTT. Amino acids: CASSLHVLAGWGDTQYF.

This clonotype was recorded a few times. J is TRBJ2-2 and V is TRBV24-1; no reliable D call. Germline V gene lookup returns CDR1 KGHDR and CDR2 SFDVKD. CDR3 size: 18 residues. Trimming took off 0 bases at V and 2 bases at J, with 15 bases between the two ends. CDR3: CATSDLRRGPINTGELFF. The CDR3 DNA follows: TGTGCCACCAGTGATTTGCGTCGTGGACCGATTAACACCGGGGAGCTGTTTTTT.

This clonotype has only a few counts. The chain joins TRBV23-1 to TRBJ2-2, with D maybe TRBD1 (6 bases). TRBV23-1 is an open reading frame whose function is uncertain. Trimming removed 0 bases from V and 0 bases from J, with 8 bases in between. The CDR3 is 16 amino acids. CDR3 in amino acids: CASSQSSGANTGELFF. In DNA, the CDR3 is TGCGCCAGCAGTCAATCGTCAGGGGCGAACACCGGGGAGCTGTTTTTT.

This clonotype was counted ten times or more. The rearrangement joins TRBV5-1 to TRBJ2-1; unclear D gene. CDR1 is SGHRS, CDR2 YFSETQ, per germline. The CDR3 has 11 amino acids. V lost 5 bases and J lost 7, with 7 bases in between. CDR3 sequence reads: CASRGRNEQFF. CDR3 bases: TGCGCCAGCAGAGGACGAAATGAGCAGTTCTTC.

On this clonotype itself: A junction boundary mismatches the germline segment, possibly from a read error. V is TRBV27 and J is TRBJ2-7; D possibly corresponds to TRBD1 (6 bases). Germline CDR1 MNHEY, CDR2 SMNVEV (reference sequence). The CDR3 consists of 15 residues. The CDR3 DNA reads as TGTGCCAGCAGTATATCCGGGACACCCTCCTACGAGCAGTACTTC. Amino acid sequence: CASSISGTPSYEQYF.

The genes are TRBV7-7 and TRBJ2-1; D not resolved. Germline-derived CDR1 and CDR2 are SSHAT and FNYEAQ (reference sequence). This CDR3 has 14 amino acids. Trimming removed 5 bases from V and 4 bases from J, with 12 bases in between. The DNA for the CDR3 is TGTGCCAGCAGCGCATACGTAGTTTACAATGAGCAGTTCTTC. Protein: CASSAYVVYNEQFF.

This clonotype was recorded at least ten times. The chain joins TRBV9 to TRBJ2-1, with 11 bases aligning to TRBD2. The CDR3 length is 15 residues. V trimming: 4 bases; J trimming: 10 bases; junction bases outside the gene matches: 10. Per germline, CDR1 SGDLS and CDR2 YYNGEE. The CDR3 protein is CASSLRLAGWEEQFF. The CDR3 region has the DNA TGTGCCAGCAGCTTACGACTAGCGGGGTGGGAGGAGCAGTTCTTC. The full variable domain, its missing parts supplied by reference TRBV9 and TRBJ2-1, is DSGVTQTPKHLITATGQRVTLRCSPRSGDLSVYWYQQSLDQGLQFLIQYYNGEERAKGNILERFSAQQFPDLHSELNLSSLELGDSALYFCASSLRLAGWEEQFFGPGTRLTVL.

In this sample, this clonotype turned up a few times. The rearrangement links TRBV7-9 to TRBJ2-7, with D possibly TRBD1 on 6 matching bases. CDR1 SEHNR and CDR2 FQNEAQ come from the germline V gene (reference sequence). This CDR3 is 14 amino acids long. Trimming took 3 bases from V and 5 from J, leaving 14 bases between them. The CDR3 loop is CASSFSGAVNEQYF. The CDR3 DNA is TGTGCCAGCAGCTTTTCAGGGGCGGTAAACGAGCAGTACTTC.

This clonotype was seen a few times. The rearrangement links TRBV3-1 to TRBJ2-1; 8 bases fit TRBD1. The CDR3 runs 15 residues. With V trimmed by 4 bases and J by 7 bases, 9 bases remained unmatched. Looked up from germline, CDR1 is LGHDT and CDR2 is YNNKEL (reference sequence). CDR3 DNA: TGTGCCAGCAGCCGGCCGGGACAGGACCCGAATGAGCAGTTCTTC. It translates to CASSRPGQDPNEQFF.

A few counts support this clonotype. The chain carries TRBV7-2 and TRBJ2-7, with D possibly being TRBD1 (6 bases). V dropped 0 bases and J dropped 1 base, with 22 bases sitting between them. The CDR3 is 19 residues long. The germline gives CDR1 SGHTA, CDR2 FQGNSA. The CDR3 bases are TGTGCCAGCAGCTTAGCGATACAAAAACCTCAGGGGTCGTCCTACGAGCAGTACTTC. This gives the protein CASSLAIQKPQGSSYEQYF.

This clonotype was seen only a few times. This chain links TRBV5-1 with TRBJ2-1; TRBD1 matches at 7 bases. This CDR3 is built from 14 residues. V shed 4 bases, J shed 5 bases, and the junction held 6 bases outside the gene matches. The germline gives CDR1 SGHRS, CDR2 YFSETQ. The CDR3: CASSVGQAHNEQFF. In DNA form, the CDR3 reads TGCGCCAGCAGCGTTGGACAGGCCCACAATGAGCAGTTCTTC.

The chain has TRBV11-2 and TRBJ2-2; 7 bases fit TRBD2. The junction had 12 bases not matched to a gene; V was cut back by 1 base and J by 4 bases. This CDR3 is built from 18 residues. Germline lookup yields CDR1 SGHAT and CDR2 FQNNGV. The CDR3 DNA reads TGTGCCAGCAGCTTAGTCGGGCTAGCGGATATCAGCACCGGGGAGCTGTTTTTT. Translated, it gives CASSLVGLADISTGELFF. Complete variable domain (other parts from reference TRBV11-2 and TRBJ2-2): EAGVAQSPRYKIIEKRQSVAFWCNPISGHATLYWYQQILGQGPKLLIQFQNNGVVDDSQLPKDRFSAERLKGVDSTLKIQPAKLEDSAVYLCASSLVGLADISTGELFFGEGSRLTVL.

The V and J genes are TRBV16 and TRBJ1-1; D uncertain. This CDR3 is 15 amino acids long. Trimming took off 2 bases at V and 0 bases at J, with 10 bases between the two ends. The germline V gene encodes CDR1 KGHSY and CDR2 FQNENV. DNA for the CDR3: TGTGCCAGCAGCCAAAGTACCAGGTTGAACACTGAAGCTTTCTTT. Its translation is CASSQSTRLNTEAFF.

This clonotype turned up a few times. The chain links TRBV6-2 or TRBV6-3 to TRBJ2-6; D might be TRBD1 or TRBD2, each matching 5 bases. Trimming removed 0 bases at V and 0 bases at J, with 18 bases between. Germline V gene lookup returns CDR1 MNHEY and CDR2 SVGEGT. This CDR3 contains 20 residues. Written as DNA, the CDR3 is TGTGCCAGCAGTTACTCTCGCAGGGAGTCCCCCGGCTCTGGGGCCAACGTCCTGACTTTC. Its protein is CASSYSRRESPGSGANVLTF.

The gene calls are TRBV5-1 and TRBJ2-1; D gene ambiguous. Germline values: CDR1 SGHRS, CDR2 YFSETQ. Trimming pared 1 base from V and 0 bases from J, leaving 11 bases between. The CDR3 totals 16 residues. CDR3: CASSLRASSSYNEQFF. The CDR3 DNA reads TGCGCCAGCAGCTTGAGAGCGTCTAGCTCCTACAATGAGCAGTTCTTC.

This rearrangement joins TRBV20-1 to TRBJ2-1; 15 nucleotides line up with TRBD2. In germline, CDR1 is DFQATT, CDR2 SNEGSKA (reference sequence). The CDR3 runs 14 residues. V gave up 4 bases and J gave up 12 bases; unmatched junction bases: 7. The CDR3 loop reads CSANSGLAGGGQFF. For the CDR3, the DNA is TGCAGTGCTAACTCGGGACTAGCGGGAGGTGGGCAGTTCTTC.